A single sample is the source of the 2 T cell receptor beta chains below, sequenced in a study of response to subunit inactivated influenza vaccine. From the RT-PCR reads, TCRdb called clonotypes with MiXCR, one entry per CDR3 protein. The data contain more than 400,000 distinct CDR3 sequences, about a tenth of them seen just once; the ten biggest clones take up about 12%. The material was PBMCs from blood, obtained 45 days after vaccination. The origin of the receptors is a man in his forties or fifties who received an inactivated influenza vaccine.

V usage is TRBV6-2 or TRBV6-3 and J usage is TRBJ2-4, with D perhaps TRBD1 (5 bases). The CDR3 runs to 13 residues. Germline values: CDR1 MNHEY, CDR2 SVGEGT. V lost 10 bases to trimming and J lost 5 bases, with 15 bases between them. The CDR3: CATQGKEENIQYF. CDR3 DNA: TGTGCCACCCAGGGAAAAGAAGAAAACATTCAGTACTTC.

The V call is TRBV12-3 or TRBV12-4, the J call TRBJ2-1; D may be TRBD1 or TRBD2 (5 bases each). This CDR3 region has 16 residues. Between the trimmed V and J ends, which lost 3 bases and 8 bases, there was a span of 20 bases. This CDR3 reads CASSFIAPGLGDEQFF. The CDR3, as DNA: TGTGCCAGCAGTTTTATAGCGCCGGGCTTGGGGGATGAGCAGTTCTTC.